Shown below are 32 T cell receptor gamma chains from a single sample sequenced in a study of Vδ1+ human thymocytes. Study conclusions and caveats: In the thymus, TRG and TRD repertoires looked highly polyclonal with Gaussian CDR3 lengths.

The template was reverse-transcribed extracted RNA. CDR3 amplicons came from multiplex PCR with pooled V-gene forward and constant-region reverse primers. TCRdb re-called the multiplex PCR reads with CATT. Of 36,000 or so gamma-chain clones detected, around 20% appear once; the ten largest clones hold about 2%. Their cognate antigens are unknown. Sample: Vdelta1+ gamma-delta thymocytes from the thymus. Subset meaning: FACS-sorted CD3+ TCRalphabeta- TCRVdelta1+ TCRVdelta2- thymocytes. The receptors were gathered from a girl less than two years old who had congenital heart surgery.

In this sample, this clone turned up a few times. The J gene is TRGJ1 or TRGJ2, the V gene TRGV3. CDR3 length: 10 amino acids. V was clipped by 2 bases and J by 12 bases; unmatched bases: 4. Looked up from germline, CDR1 is VTNTFY and CDR2 is YDVSTARD (reference sequence). For the CDR3, the DNA is TGTGCCACCTGGGACAATGGGAAACTCTTT. Translated, it gives CATWDNGKLF.

The V call is TRGV4, the J call TRGJ1 or TRGJ2. The length of the CDR3 is 15 residues. From germline, CDR1 is EGSTGY and CDR2 YDSYTSSV. J gave up 0 bases and V 4 bases, and 9 bases lay outside the gene matches. Here the CDR3 DNA reads TGTGCCACCTGGGACCCGCGAAAGAATTATTATAAGAAACTCTTT. Its protein product is CATWDPRKNYYKKLF.

J is TRGJP2 and V is TRGV2. This CDR3 is built from 16 residues. Trimming removed 0 bases from V and 5 bases from J; junction bases left unmatched: 9. Germline-derived CDR1 and CDR2 are EGSNGY and YDSYNSKV. CDR3 coding DNA: TGTGCCACCTGGGACGGGCAATTCGGCAGTGATTGGATCAAGACGTTT. The encoded protein is CATWDGQFGSDWIKTF.

On this clone itself: Distinct nucleotide sequences in the sample also encode this CDR3. The chain couples TRGV2 to TRGJ1 or TRGJ2. This CDR3 is 13 amino acids long. With V trimmed by 0 bases and J by 7 bases, 6 bases remained unmatched. Germline V gene sequence: CDR1 EGSNGY, CDR2 YDSYNSKV. DNA for the CDR3: TGTGCCACCTGGGACGGGCATCGGTATAAGAAACTCTTT. This gives the protein CATWDGHRYKKLF.

The V and J genes are TRGV4 and TRGJ1 or TRGJ2. The germline gives CDR1 EGSTGY, CDR2 YDSYTSSV. The CDR3 extends over 19 amino acids. Trimming cost V 3 bases and J 0 bases; bases outside gene matches: 20. CDR3 region: CATWDLGLLGSWNYYKKLF. DNA for the CDR3: TGTGCCACCTGGGATTTAGGCCTCCTGGGATCCTGGAATTATTATAAGAAACTCTTT.

The sample holds a few counts of this clone. A read error is possible here, since a much larger clone lies one base away. This chain links TRGV8 with TRGJ1 or TRGJ2. The ends lost 3 bases at V and 9 bases at J; junction bases unmatched: 2. The CDR3 loop spans 10 amino acids. Germline CDR1 is VENAVY and CDR2 is YDSYNSRV. CDR3 in amino acids: CATWDFKKLF. Written as DNA, the CDR3 is TGTGCCACCTGGGATTTTAAGAAACTCTTT.

J is TRGJ1 or TRGJ2 and V is TRGV2. Germline V gene lookup returns CDR1 EGSNGY and CDR2 YDSYNSKV. Trimming at V came to 1 base and at J to 3 bases, leaving 6 bases not matched to a gene. This CDR3 spans 14 amino acids. This chain's CDR3 is CATWDGHTYYKKLF. CDR3 DNA: TGTGCCACCTGGGACGGCCACACTTATTATAAGAAACTCTTT.

The V and J genes are TRGV4 and TRGJ1 or TRGJ2. The CDR3 extends over 12 amino acids. With V trimmed by 6 bases and J by 3 bases, 5 bases remained unmatched. Germline V gene sequence: CDR1 EGSTGY, CDR2 YDSYTSSV. The CDR3 here is CATWSSYYKKLF. CDR3 bases: TGTGCCACCTGGTCCTCTTATTATAAGAAACTCTTT.

This chain connects TRGV5 to TRGJ1 or TRGJ2. The length of the CDR3 is 14 residues. Germline V gene sequence: CDR1 VINAFY, CDR2 YDVSNSKD. Trimming took 1 base from V and 0 from J; bases not matched to a gene: 3. This chain's CDR3 is CATWDRENYYKKLF. CDR3 in DNA: TGTGCCACCTGGGACAGAGAGAATTATTATAAGAAACTCTTT.

This clone has more than one count but fewer than ten. Germline is not matched at one junction end, which may reflect a read error. This sequence joins TRGV3 and TRGJ1 or TRGJ2. This CDR3 spans 15 amino acids. Germline V gene lookup returns CDR1 VTNTFY and CDR2 YDVSTARD (reference sequence). CDR3 sequence (DNA): TGCGCCACCTGGGACAGGCAAGGAGTTTGTTATAAGAAACTCTTT. Translation: CATWDRQGVCYKKLF.

This clone has just a few counts. Other DNA sequences within the sample encode an identical CDR3. The chain is built from TRGV2 and TRGJ1 or TRGJ2. The CDR3 runs to 13 residues. Germline V gives CDR1 EGSNGY, CDR2 YDSYNSKV. Trimming cost V 0 bases and J 7 bases; bases outside gene matches: 6. The CDR3 DNA reads TGTGCCACCTGGGACGGGCTAAGGTATAAGAAACTCTTT. As protein: CATWDGLRYKKLF.

In the case of this clone: Other DNA sequences from this sample encode an identical CDR3 as well. V and J are TRGV9 and TRGJP2. V lost 1 base and J lost 1; bases outside the gene matches: 3. This CDR3 region has 15 residues. Germline CDR1 GITISATS, CDR2 ISYDGTV (reference sequence). In nucleotides, the CDR3 is TGTGCCTTGTGGGAGGTCGGTAGTAGTGATTGGATCAAGACGTTT. Its translation: CALWEVGSSDWIKTF.

Judged by abundance, this clone is medium-sized. Other DNA sequences in this sample translate to the same CDR3. The chain is built from TRGV4 and TRGJ1 or TRGJ2. Unmatched junction bases numbered 1, after V lost 0 bases and J lost 5 bases. The germline CDR1 and CDR2 sequences are EGSTGY and YDSYTSSV. CDR3 length: 12 amino acids. The CDR3 coding sequence is TGTGCCACCTGGGATGGGAATTATAAGAAACTCTTT. This encodes CATWDGNYKKLF.

A few counts support this clone. Other DNA sequences from this sample encode an identical CDR3 as well. The chain employs TRGV4 and TRGJ1 or TRGJ2. The CDR3 contains 13 residues. The junction had 3 bases not matched to a gene; V was cut back by 0 bases and J by 4 bases. Germline loops: CDR1 EGSTGY, CDR2 YDSYTSSV. The DNA for the CDR3 is TGTGCCACCTGGGATGGGACATATTATAAGAAACTCTTT. Translation gives CATWDGTYYKKLF.

The gene calls are TRGV3 and TRGJ1 or TRGJ2. The CDR3 runs 14 residues. V was clipped by 3 bases and J by 5 bases; unmatched bases: 10. The germline V gene encodes CDR1 VTNTFY and CDR2 YDVSTARD (reference sequence). Here the CDR3 reads CATWDLPFDYKKLF. The CDR3 coding sequence is TGTGCCACCTGGGACTTACCCTTTGATTATAAGAAACTCTTT.

The chain carries TRGV4 and TRGJ1 or TRGJ2. Germline V lookup: CDR1 EGSTGY, CDR2 YDSYTSSV. V was pared by 2 bases and J by 10 bases, with 17 bases of the junction left unmatched. This CDR3 is built from 15 residues. The CDR3 here is CATWDAAGAYQKKLF. DNA for the CDR3: TGTGCCACCTGGGATGCGGCGGGCGCGTATCAAAAGAAACTCTTT.

V is TRGV9 and J is TRGJ1 or TRGJ2. With V trimmed by 4 bases and J by 12 bases, 6 bases remained unmatched. CDR3 length: 10 amino acids. Per the germline V gene, CDR1 is GITISATS and CDR2 is ISYDGTV (reference sequence). Here the CDR3 DNA reads TGTGCCTTGTGGGACGGTATGAAACTCTTT. It specifies CALWDGMKLF.

This chain joins TRGV8 and TRGJP1. Trimming took 3 bases from V and 7 from J; bases not matched to a gene: 2. The germline gives CDR1 VENAVY, CDR2 YDSYNSRV. The CDR3 is made up of 12 amino acids. For the CDR3, the DNA is TGTGCCACCTGGGATCTTGGTTGGTTCAAGATATTT. Amino acids: CATWDLGWFKIF.

This clone was seen a few times. The gene calls are TRGV8 and TRGJ1 or TRGJ2. From germline, CDR1 is VENAVY and CDR2 YDSYNSRV. V lost 2 bases to trimming and J lost 4 bases; unmatched junction nucleotides: 5. This CDR3 contains 13 residues. For the CDR3, the DNA is TGTGCCACCTGGGATAATGGGTATTATAAGAAACTCTTT. Protein: CATWDNGYYKKLF.

This clone has more than one count but fewer than ten. The sample has other DNA sequences that encode this CDR3 too. The chain employs TRGV8 and TRGJ1 or TRGJ2. Germline V lookup: CDR1 VENAVY, CDR2 YDSYNSRV. Trimming removed 0 bases from V and 12 bases from J; junction bases left unmatched: 5. The CDR3 runs 11 residues. As DNA, the CDR3 is TGTGCCACCTGGGATAGGCGCTGGAAACTCTTT. Its translation is CATWDRRWKLF.

The chain couples TRGV3 to TRGJP2. The germline V gene has CDR1 VTNTFY and CDR2 YDVSTARD (reference sequence). Germline trimming cut 1 base from V and 4 bases from J; bases unmatched to any gene: 3. The CDR3 runs to 14 residues. CDR3 DNA sequence: TGTGCCACCTGGGACAGAACTAGTGATTGGATCAAGACGTTT. Its translation is CATWDRTSDWIKTF.

This clone turned up a few times. V and J are TRGV8 and TRGJ1 or TRGJ2. The J segment lost 5 bases and the V segment lost 1 base, leaving 5 bases of the junction unmatched. This CDR3 is 13 amino acids long. Germline CDR1 and CDR2: VENAVY and YDSYNSRV. DNA of the CDR3: TGTGCCACCTGGGATAGCGGGGATTATAAGAAACTCTTT. Amino acid sequence: CATWDSGDYKKLF.

Comments on this clone: An end of the junction does not agree with germline; a read error may underlie this. The chain recombines TRGV4 with TRGJ1 or TRGJ2. Germline CDR1 and CDR2: EGSTGY and YDSYTSSV. The CDR3 runs 14 residues. CDR3 sequence reads: CATWDERRYYKNLF. The CDR3 nucleotides are TGTGCCACCTGGGATGAGAGGCGTTATTATAAGAATCTCTTT.

There are a few counts of this clone. The V call is TRGV8, the J call TRGJP2. CDR3 size: 15 residues. CDR1 and CDR2 (germline): VENAVY, YDSYNSRV. V was pared by 2 bases and J by 6 bases, with 9 bases of the junction left unmatched. The CDR3, as DNA: TGTGCCACCTGGGATACGTGTATGTGTGATTGGATCAAGACGTTT. This gives the protein CATWDTCMCDWIKTF.

There are a few counts of this clone. The J gene is TRGJ1 or TRGJ2, the V gene TRGV4. Per germline, CDR1 EGSTGY and CDR2 YDSYTSSV. The CDR3 covers 16 residues. The junction had 12 bases not matched to a gene; V was cut back by 3 bases and J by 1 base. CDR3 nucleotides: TGTGCCACCTGGGATAAAGGAAAGAGTAATTATTATAAGAAACTCTTT. Translating gives CATWDKGKSNYYKKLF.

In regard to this clone: Other DNA sequences in this specimen translate into the identical CDR3. J is TRGJ1 or TRGJ2 and V is TRGV8. V dropped 1 base and J dropped 2; count of bases not matched to a gene: 2. This CDR3 contains 13 residues. Germline V gene sequence: CDR1 VENAVY, CDR2 YDSYNSRV. CDR3: CATWDSHYYKKLF. The CDR3 nucleotides read TGTGCCACCTGGGATAGTCATTATTATAAGAAACTCTTT.

This rearrangement joins TRGV8 to TRGJ1 or TRGJ2. V trimming: 4 bases; J trimming: 9 bases; junction bases outside the gene matches: 6. Germline CDR1 and CDR2: VENAVY and YDSYNSRV. The CDR3 length is 11 residues. DNA for the CDR3: TGTGCCACCTGGGAAGGACGTAAGAAACTCTTT. Its protein product is CATWEGRKKLF.

This clone has only a few counts. Additional DNA sequences in this sample encode the identical CDR3. The rearrangement joins TRGV4 to TRGJP2. CDR1 EGSTGY and CDR2 YDSYTSSV come from the germline V gene. CDR3 length equals 14 residues. The V segment lost 1 base and the J segment 3 bases; nucleotides outside the gene matches: 2. In DNA form, the CDR3 reads TGTGCCACCTGGGATGGTGGTAGTGATTGGATCAAGACGTTT. This translates into CATWDGGSDWIKTF.

This chain links TRGV4 with TRGJ1 or TRGJ2. The CDR3 extends over 16 amino acids. V lost 1 base and J lost 3; bases outside the gene matches: 12. The germline V gene has CDR1 EGSTGY and CDR2 YDSYTSSV. CDR3 coding DNA: TGTGCCACCTGGGATGGCCCAGGCCTTTTTTATTATAAGAAACTCTTT. Translation gives CATWDGPGLFYYKKLF.

The rearrangement links TRGV5 to TRGJ1 or TRGJ2. The V gene's germline CDR1 is VINAFY and CDR2 YDVSNSKD. V trimming: 0 bases; J trimming: 5 bases; junction bases outside the gene matches: 7. CDR3 length equals 14 residues. CDR3 residues: CATWDRRVDYKKLF. CDR3 coding DNA: TGTGCCACCTGGGACAGGCGGGTGGATTATAAGAAACTCTTT.

This clone has more than one count but fewer than ten. A clone one base away is much larger, so this may be a read error. The same CDR3 can be traced to other DNA sequences in this sample. J is TRGJ1 or TRGJ2 and V is TRGV9. The CDR3 runs 12 residues. Germline V CDR1 and CDR2: GITISATS, ISYDGTV (reference sequence). Trimming took 4 bases from V and 4 from J; bases not matched to a gene: 4. The CDR3 DNA reads as TGTGCCTTGTGGGAAGGATATTATAAGAAACTCTTT. Translated: CALWEGYYKKLF.

The chain combines TRGV2 with TRGJ1 or TRGJ2. Germline V gene lookup returns CDR1 EGSNGY and CDR2 YDSYNSKV. The V and J ends lost 3 bases and 5 bases, in that order; junction bases with no gene match: 13. CDR3 length: 15 residues. Here the CDR3 reads CATWDTLVLDYKKLF. The CDR3 coding sequence is TGTGCCACCTGGGACACTCTTGTTTTAGATTATAAGAAACTCTTT.